The rows below give T cell receptor beta chains drawn from one sample of a study of blood T cell repertoires in COVID-19. TCRdb's table, derived via immunoSEQ multiplex PCR, lists solely in-frame clones and lacks some. In the table there are approximately 250,000 clones, over 70% of which are singletons. Specimen: peripheral blood. These receptors were taken from a human donor in a cohort sampled during active COVID-19. Both conserved end residues are part of each CDR3. The D gene is left open where the match is weak. The size entry is marked missing in some rows and otherwise reads once, few, many or a size class.

d_gene: -
j_gene: TRBJ1-2
v_gene: TRBV5-1
abundance: few
CDR3nt: TGCGCCAGCAGCTTGGAGACTTCTACCGGCTACACCTTC
CDR3aa: CASSLETSTGYTF

d_gene: -
j_gene: TRBJ2-5
v_gene: TRBV3-1/TRBV3-2
abundance: -
CDR3nt: TGTGCCAGCAGCCTAGGAGGTAACCCCACTTGGAAAGAGACCCAGTACTTC
CDR3aa: CASSLGGNPTWKETQYF

d_gene: -
j_gene: TRBJ1-1
v_gene: TRBV4-1
abundance: -
CDR3nt: TGCGCCAGCAGCCATCCGGTGGAGGGGAAAGATGCTTTCTTT
CDR3aa: CASSHPVEGKDAFF

d_gene: -
j_gene: TRBJ1-5
v_gene: TRBV2
abundance: -
CDR3nt: TGTGCCAGCAGCACCGGGAACCTCCCCAATCAGCCCCAGCATTTT
CDR3aa: CASSTGNLPNQPQHF

d_gene: TRBD2
j_gene: TRBJ2-2
v_gene: TRBV11-2
abundance: -
CDR3nt: TGTGCCAGCACCATATCTAGCGGGGGGTCCACCGGGGAGCTGTTTTTT
CDR3aa: CASTISSGGSTGELFF

d_gene: -
j_gene: TRBJ1-4
v_gene: TRBV19
abundance: -
CDR3nt: TGTGCCAGTAGTATGTGGTCTACAACTAATGAAAAACTGTTTTTT
CDR3aa: CASSMWSTTNEKLFF

d_gene: TRBD1
j_gene: TRBJ1-1
v_gene: TRBV5-4
abundance: -
CDR3nt: TGTGCCAGCAGCAAATTCGGGACAGGGTTATCCACTGAAGCTTTCTTT
CDR3aa: CASSKFGTGLSTEAFF

d_gene: -
j_gene: TRBJ2-2
v_gene: TRBV27
abundance: -
CDR3nt: TGTGCCAGCAGTTTACAGGGCACTACCGGGGAGCTGTTTTTT
CDR3aa: CASSLQGTTGELFF

d_gene: -
j_gene: TRBJ1-1
v_gene: TRBV7-2
abundance: -
CDR3nt: TGTGCCAGCAGTCTCCCGAGGCAGGGCAACACTGAAGCTTTCTTT
CDR3aa: CASSLPRQGNTEAFF

d_gene: -
j_gene: TRBJ1-4
v_gene: TRBV24-1
abundance: -
CDR3nt: TGTGCCACCAGTGATGGGCAGATTGGGGAAAAACTGTTTTTT
CDR3aa: CATSDGQIGEKLFF

d_gene: TRBD2
j_gene: TRBJ2-2
v_gene: TRBV3-1/TRBV3-2
abundance: -
CDR3nt: TGTGCCAGCAGCCAAGACTGGACTAGCGGGTTTCCGCGGGCCGGGGAGCTGTTTTTT
CDR3aa: CASSQDWTSGFPRAGELFF

d_gene: -
j_gene: TRBJ2-3
v_gene: TRBV11-2
abundance: -
CDR3nt: TGTGCCAGCAGCACCCCCGGGACTAGCACAGATACGCAGTATTTT
CDR3aa: CASSTPGTSTDTQYF

d_gene: TRBD1
j_gene: TRBJ2-1
v_gene: TRBV9
abundance: -
CDR3nt: TGTGCCAGCAGCAGGGACAGTGGCGATGAGCAGTTCTTC
CDR3aa: CASSRDSGDEQFF

d_gene: -
j_gene: TRBJ2-7
v_gene: TRBV7-2
abundance: -
CDR3nt: TGTGCCAGCAGCTTAGCGGGTGGGCGAGCTCACGAGCAGTACTTC
CDR3aa: CASSLAGGRAHEQYF

d_gene: TRBD1
j_gene: TRBJ2-7
v_gene: TRBV11-2
abundance: -
CDR3nt: TGTGCCAGCAGCTTAGGGGACAGGGGGACATCCTACGAGCAGTACTTC
CDR3aa: CASSLGDRGTSYEQYF

d_gene: -
j_gene: TRBJ2-3
v_gene: TRBV5-1
abundance: -
CDR3nt: TGCGCCAGCAGCTTGACAGAGGGTACGCAGTATTTT
CDR3aa: CASSLTEGTQYF

d_gene: -
j_gene: TRBJ2-2
v_gene: TRBV10-1
abundance: few
CDR3nt: TGCGCCAGCAGTGAGTCGAGGGTATTAACCGGGGAGCTGTTTTTT
CDR3aa: CASSESRVLTGELFF

d_gene: -
j_gene: TRBJ2-7
v_gene: TRBV5-4
abundance: -
CDR3nt: TGTGCCAGCAGCTTTTCATCCGGGGACGAGCAGTACTTC
CDR3aa: CASSFSSGDEQYF

d_gene: TRBD1
j_gene: TRBJ2-7
v_gene: TRBV2
abundance: few
CDR3nt: TGTGCCAGCAGGCCGGGACAGGCAACCTACGAGCAGTACTTC
CDR3aa: CASRPGQATYEQYF

d_gene: -
j_gene: TRBJ2-5
v_gene: TRBV5-1
abundance: -
CDR3nt: TGCGCCAGCAGCTTCGACAGAACGGAGACCCAGTACTTC
CDR3aa: CASSFDRTETQYF

d_gene: TRBD1
j_gene: TRBJ2-3
v_gene: TRBV6-5
abundance: once
CDR3nt: TGTGCCAGCGGAGTAGACAGGGGGAGGACAGATACGCAGTATTTT
CDR3aa: CASGVDRGRTDTQYF

d_gene: TRBD2
j_gene: TRBJ2-5
v_gene: TRBV11-2
abundance: -
CDR3nt: TGTGCCAGCAGCCGAAAGCGGGGAGGCCAAGAGACCCAGTACTTC
CDR3aa: CASSRKRGGQETQYF

d_gene: TRBD1
j_gene: TRBJ1-1
v_gene: TRBV28
abundance: -
CDR3nt: TGTGCCAGCAGTGGGGGTACGACAGGGATGGTTGAAGCTTTCTTT
CDR3aa: CASSGGTTGMVEAFF

d_gene: TRBD2
j_gene: TRBJ2-2
v_gene: TRBV7-3
abundance: -
CDR3nt: TGTGCCAGCAGCCCCTATGAGACTAGCGGGACGAACACCGGGGAGCTGTTTTTT
CDR3aa: CASSPYETSGTNTGELFF

d_gene: TRBD1
j_gene: TRBJ1-2
v_gene: TRBV5-6
abundance: -
CDR3nt: TGTGCCAGCAGCTTGGGACAGGGGCCCTATGGCTACACCTTC
CDR3aa: CASSLGQGPYGYTF

d_gene: -
j_gene: TRBJ1-3
v_gene: TRBV6-1
abundance: -
CDR3nt: TGTGCCAGCACTGAATCCAATGCTGGAAACACCATATATTTT
CDR3aa: CASTESNAGNTIYF

d_gene: TRBD1
j_gene: TRBJ1-1
v_gene: TRBV18
abundance: once
CDR3nt: TGTGCCAGCTCATTACGGACAGGAGAGAACACTGAAGCTTTCTTT
CDR3aa: CASSLRTGENTEAFF

d_gene: TRBD1
j_gene: TRBJ2-2
v_gene: TRBV5-1
abundance: once
CDR3nt: TGCGCCAGCGGACGGGACAGGAACACCGGGGAGCTGTTTTTT
CDR3aa: CASGRDRNTGELFF

d_gene: -
j_gene: TRBJ1-5
v_gene: TRBV18
abundance: -
CDR3nt: TGTGCCAGCTCACCCGGGAATAGGAATCAGCCCCAGCATTTT
CDR3aa: CASSPGNRNQPQHF

d_gene: TRBD2
j_gene: TRBJ2-1
v_gene: TRBV18
abundance: -
CDR3nt: TGTGCCAGCTCACCAGCCTCCCTAGCGGGGGGCGCCGATGAGCAGTTCTTC
CDR3aa: CASSPASLAGGADEQFF

d_gene: TRBD1
j_gene: TRBJ1-2
v_gene: TRBV29-1
abundance: once
CDR3nt: TGCAGCGCCCGACAGGGTCAAAAAGGCTACACCTTC
CDR3aa: CSARQGQKGYTF

d_gene: TRBD1
j_gene: TRBJ1-3
v_gene: TRBV9
abundance: -
CDR3nt: TGTGCCAGCAGCGCAACGACAGGGGTGATTGGAAACACCATATATTTT
CDR3aa: CASSATTGVIGNTIYF

d_gene: TRBD1
j_gene: TRBJ2-7
v_gene: TRBV27
abundance: -
CDR3nt: TGTGCCAGCAGTCTGGGACAGTGGGCCAACGAGCAGTACTTC
CDR3aa: CASSLGQWANEQYF

d_gene: -
j_gene: TRBJ2-3
v_gene: TRBV5-6
abundance: -
CDR3nt: TGTGCCAGCAGCTTGGGGACAGACACCCGTAGCACAGATACGCAGTATTTT
CDR3aa: CASSLGTDTRSTDTQYF

d_gene: -
j_gene: TRBJ2-7
v_gene: TRBV24-1
abundance: -
CDR3nt: TGTGCCACCAGTGACTACGCGTCCCAAGAATACGAGCAGTACTTC
CDR3aa: CATSDYASQEYEQYF

d_gene: TRBD1
j_gene: TRBJ2-5
v_gene: TRBV5-8
abundance: -
CDR3nt: TGTGCCAGCAGACGACAGGGGAGAAGAGAGACCCAGTACTTC
CDR3aa: CASRRQGRRETQYF

d_gene: -
j_gene: TRBJ1-5
v_gene: TRBV19
abundance: -
CDR3nt: TGTGCCAGTAATCCACTGCTGGGGGCAGGTGCGACTAATCAGCCCCAGCATTTT
CDR3aa: CASNPLLGAGATNQPQHF

d_gene: -
j_gene: TRBJ1-6
v_gene: TRBV6-2/TRBV6-3
abundance: few
CDR3nt: TGTGCCAGCAGTCGCCGGGACTCAAGGTCACCCCTCCACTTT
CDR3aa: CASSRRDSRSPLHF

d_gene: -
j_gene: TRBJ1-6
v_gene: TRBV14
abundance: -
CDR3nt: TGTGCCAGCAGCCAAGGCCAGGGGCTAGGGTTCCCCCTCCACTTT
CDR3aa: CASSQGQGLGFPLHF